These 3 T cell receptor beta chains were sequenced from one sample in a study of cytomegalovirus exposure and HLA in healthy donors. PCR primers comprised 60 Vbeta and 13 Jbeta primers. Only in-frame clones appear in the TCRdb table, and some are missing; sequencing was by immunoSEQ multiplex PCR. This table has 160,000 or so clones, about 77% appearing once. The specimen was PBMCs. All receptors derive from a man aged 55 to 70 in good health and CMV-seronegative.

The chain uses TRBV5-1 and TRBJ1-3; D gene unclear. Trimming removed 4 bases from V and 1 base from J, with 12 bases in between. Germline V gene lookup returns CDR1 SGHRS and CDR2 YFSETQ. The CDR3 runs to 15 residues. The CDR3 sequence is CASSPTTSSGNTIYF. For the CDR3, the DNA is TGCGCCAGCAGCCCTACGACTTCGTCTGGAAACACCATATATTTT.

The J gene is TRBJ2-7, the V gene TRBV5-1; 8 positions agree with TRBD2. Germline-derived CDR1 and CDR2 are SGHRS and YFSETQ. J gave up 6 bases and V 2 bases, and 10 bases lay outside the gene matches. CDR3 length: 15 residues. The chain's CDR3 is CASSFGGGPSSEQYF. In DNA form, the CDR3 reads TGCGCCAGCAGCTTCGGGGGGGGGCCTAGCAGCGAGCAGTACTTC. The full variable domain, rest sourced from reference TRBV5-1 and TRBJ2-7, is KAGVTQTPRYLIKTRGQQVTLSCSPISGHRSVSWYQQTPGQGLQFLFEYFSETQRNKGNFPGRFSGRQFSNSRSEMNVSTLELGDSALYLCASSFGGGPSSEQYFGPGTRLTVT.

The chain combines TRBV15 with TRBJ2-7, with D possibly TRBD1 on 5 matching bases. The CDR3 runs 16 residues. Germline CDR1 reads LNHNV; CDR2 reads YYDKDF (reference sequence). V gave up 0 bases and J gave up 0 bases, with 12 bases separating them. CDR3 DNA: TGTGCCACCAGCAGAGATACAGGCGCCAGCTCCTACGAGCAGTACTTC. It encodes CATSRDTGASSYEQYF.